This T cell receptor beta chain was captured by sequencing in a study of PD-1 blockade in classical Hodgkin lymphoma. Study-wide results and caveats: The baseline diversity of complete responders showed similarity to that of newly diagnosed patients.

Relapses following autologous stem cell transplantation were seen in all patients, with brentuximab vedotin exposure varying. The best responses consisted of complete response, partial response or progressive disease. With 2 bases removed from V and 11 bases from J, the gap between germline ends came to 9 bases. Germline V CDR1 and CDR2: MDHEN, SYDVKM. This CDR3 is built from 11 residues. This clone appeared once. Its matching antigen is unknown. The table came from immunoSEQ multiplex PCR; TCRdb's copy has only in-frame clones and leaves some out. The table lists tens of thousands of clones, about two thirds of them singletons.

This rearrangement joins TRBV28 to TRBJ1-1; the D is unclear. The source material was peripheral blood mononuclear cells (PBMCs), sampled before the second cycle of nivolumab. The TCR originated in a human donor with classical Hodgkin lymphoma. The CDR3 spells CASSLGREAFF. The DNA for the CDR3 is TGTGCCAGCAGTTTAGGAAGGGAGGCTTTCTTT.